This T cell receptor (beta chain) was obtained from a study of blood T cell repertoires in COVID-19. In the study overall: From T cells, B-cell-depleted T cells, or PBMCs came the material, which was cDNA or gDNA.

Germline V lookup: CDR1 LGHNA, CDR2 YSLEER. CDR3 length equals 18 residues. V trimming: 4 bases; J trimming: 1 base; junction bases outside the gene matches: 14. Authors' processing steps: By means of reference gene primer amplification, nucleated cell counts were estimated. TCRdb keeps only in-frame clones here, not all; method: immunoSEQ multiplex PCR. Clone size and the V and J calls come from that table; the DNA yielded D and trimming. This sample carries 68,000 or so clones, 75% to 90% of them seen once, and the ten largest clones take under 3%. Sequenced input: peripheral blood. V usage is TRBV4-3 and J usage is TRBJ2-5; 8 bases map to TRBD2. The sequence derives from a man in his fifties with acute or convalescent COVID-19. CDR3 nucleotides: TGCGCCAGCAGCCCCGGTAGGTTTGCGGGAGGCGGCCAAGAGACCCAGTACTTC. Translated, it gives CASSPGRFAGGGQETQYF.